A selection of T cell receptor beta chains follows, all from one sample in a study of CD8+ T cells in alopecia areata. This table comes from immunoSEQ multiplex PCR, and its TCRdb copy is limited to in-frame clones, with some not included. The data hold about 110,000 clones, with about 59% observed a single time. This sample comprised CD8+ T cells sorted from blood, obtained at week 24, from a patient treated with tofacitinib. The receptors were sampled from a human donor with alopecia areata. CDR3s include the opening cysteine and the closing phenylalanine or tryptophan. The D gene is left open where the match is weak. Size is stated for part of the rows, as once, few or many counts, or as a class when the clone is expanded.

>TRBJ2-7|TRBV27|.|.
TGTGCCAGCAGTTTACCAGGTTCCTACGAGCAGTACTTC
CASSLPGSYEQYF
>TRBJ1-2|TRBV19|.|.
TGTGCCAGTAGTCCTTTCTTGGACTATGGCTACACCTTC
CASSPFLDYGYTF
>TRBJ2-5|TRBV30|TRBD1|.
TGTGCCTGGAGTGTACGAGGGGGCTGGGTGCAAGAGACCCAGTACTTC
CAWSVRGGWVQETQYF
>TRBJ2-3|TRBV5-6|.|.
TGTGCCAGCAGCTGGAATGGTGGGCGCGTCAAAACAGATACGCAGTATTTT
CASSWNGGRVKTDTQYF
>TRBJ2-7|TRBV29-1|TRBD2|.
TGCAGCGTTGGCCCTAGCGGGGACGAGCAGTACTTC
CSVGPSGDEQYF
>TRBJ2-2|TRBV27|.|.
TGTGCCAGCAGTTTATCTCAAACCGGGGAGCTGTTTTTT
CASSLSQTGELFF
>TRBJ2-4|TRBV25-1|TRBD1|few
TGTGCCAGCGGGACAGGGCCACAGTACTTC
CASGTGPQYF
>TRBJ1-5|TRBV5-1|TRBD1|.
TGCGCCAGCAGCAACCGGGACAGCCCCCAGTATAGCAATCAGCCCCAGCATTTT
CASSNRDSPQYSNQPQHF
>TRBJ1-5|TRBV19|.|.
TGTGCCAGCAGCTTGGCTGCGCATAGCAATCAGCCCCAGCATTTT
CASSLAAHSNQPQHF
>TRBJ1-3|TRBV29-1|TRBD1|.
TGCAGCGTTGGGACAGGCTCTGGAAACACCATATATTTT
CSVGTGSGNTIYF
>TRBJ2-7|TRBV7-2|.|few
TGTGCCAGCAGCGGGGGCGCCTACGAGCAGTACTTC
CASSGGAYEQYF
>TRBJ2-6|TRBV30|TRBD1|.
TGTGCCTGGAGGGAAAGTGGAGGGACAGGATACTCTGGGGCCAACGTCCTGACTTTC
CAWRESGGTGYSGANVLTF
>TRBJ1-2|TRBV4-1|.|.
TGCGCCAGCAGCCAAGATAGGACCATACTTATTCCTTATGGCTACACCTTC
CASSQDRTILIPYGYTF
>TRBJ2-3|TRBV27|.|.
TGTGCCAGCAGTTTAAGAGGAACAGATACGCAGTATTTT
CASSLRGTDTQYF